Listed below are T cell receptor beta chains from one sample, sequenced in a study of cytomegalovirus exposure and HLA in healthy donors. Clones were read by immunoSEQ multiplex PCR, and TCRdb kept only the in-frame ones, dropping some. The repertoire includes roughly 99,000 clones, over 60% of them detected once, and 3.5% to 5% sits in the top ten. The source material was PBMCs. Source of these receptors: a male donor in good health and CMV-seronegative. The CDR3 runs from the conserved cysteine through the conserved F or W. Fields, in order: V gene, clone size, J gene, D gene, CDR3 DNA, CDR3 protein. The D gene is left open where the match is weak. Clone size appears in some rows only: once, few, many, or a class for an expanded clone.

TRBV6-1	few	TRBJ1-1	TRBD1	TGTGCCAGCGCAGGACAGGGGTTCACTGAAGCTTTCTTT	CASAGQGFTEAFF
TRBV10-3	.	TRBJ2-7	TRBD2	TGTGCCATCACCCCGGGACTAGCGGGGGGCTACGAGCAGTACTTC	CAITPGLAGGYEQYF
TRBV7-3	.	TRBJ1-1	.	TGTGCCAGCAGCTTAAAGACAGGTTCGGGCACTGAAGCTTTCTTT	CASSLKTGSGTEAFF
TRBV20-1	.	TRBJ1-2	.	TGCACCGTGGCAGGGGATGATGGCTACACCTTC	CTVAGDDGYTF
TRBV29-1	.	TRBJ2-2	.	TGCAGCGTTGTACCCGGGGGTAACACCGGGGAGCTGTTTTTT	CSVVPGGNTGELFF
TRBV10-3	few	TRBJ1-2	.	TGTGCCATCAGTGACTCGCGGGGGGGCTACACCTTC	CAISDSRGGYTF
TRBV6-1	.	TRBJ2-7	.	TGTGCCAGCAGTGAGAATGTGGCGGGACGGGAGCAGTACTTC	CASSENVAGREQYF
TRBV11-2	.	TRBJ2-3	.	TGTGCCAGCAGCTTAGGAGGCGGTCCAGATACGCAGTATTTT	CASSLGGGPDTQYF
TRBV5-6	few	TRBJ2-5	TRBD1	TGTGCCAGCAGCTGGGACACAGGGGGCTTTGGAGAGACCCAGTACTTC	CASSWDTGGFGETQYF
TRBV11-2	.	TRBJ2-7	.	TGTGCCAGCAGCTTAGAGGTGGCGGACTCCTACGAGCAGTACTTC	CASSLEVADSYEQYF
TRBV15	.	TRBJ2-5	TRBD1	TGTGCCACTAGCCCTTCAGGGGGCTTTAGGGAGACCCAGTACTTC	CATSPSGGFRETQYF
TRBV9	.	TRBJ1-3	.	TGTGCCAGCAGCTCGGCCGGACAGCCAACCCGAAACACCATATATTTT	CASSSAGQPTRNTIYF
TRBV7-8	.	TRBJ2-3	TRBD2	TGTGCCAGCAGCTTAGGCGGGACTAGCGGACTCACAGATACGCAGTATTTT	CASSLGGTSGLTDTQYF
TRBV19	.	TRBJ2-7	TRBD2	TGTGCCAGTAGTATTATAGGAGCGGGAGAGGACGAGCAGTACTTC	CASSIIGAGEDEQYF
TRBV30	.	TRBJ1-2	.	TGTGGCCATTATGGTGGGGCGTATGGCTACACCTTC	CGHYGGAYGYTF
TRBV9	.	TRBJ2-1	TRBD2	TGTGCCAGCAGCGACAATATAGCGGGAGAAAACAATGAGCAGTTCTTC	CASSDNIAGENNEQFF
TRBV2	.	TRBJ1-4	TRBD1	TGTGCCAGCAGTGTGGGGACAGTTAATGAAAAACTGTTTTTT	CASSVGTVNEKLFF
TRBV5-4	.	TRBJ2-7	TRBD2	TGTGCCAGCAGCTTGGGTAGCGGGAGAAGCGAGCAGTACTTC	CASSLGSGRSEQYF
TRBV7-8	.	TRBJ2-5	TRBD2	TGTGCCAGCAGCGGTGGGCTAGCGGGAGAGCCGGGAGAGACCCAGTACTTC	CASSGGLAGEPGETQYF
TRBV11-3	.	TRBJ2-7	TRBD1	TGTGCCAGCAGCAACAGGGGGGACGAGCAGTACTTC	CASSNRGDEQYF
TRBV30	.	TRBJ2-2	TRBD2	TGTGCCTGGAGTTCGCCTACTAGCGGGAGGAGAACCGGGGAGCTGTTTTTT	CAWSSPTSGRRTGELFF
TRBV11-3	.	TRBJ1-1	TRBD1	TGTGCCAGCAGCCCCGACAGGGTGGGTACTGAAGCTTTCTTT	CASSPDRVGTEAFF
TRBV6-5	.	TRBJ1-1	.	TGTGCCAGCAGTACTCACACTGAAGCTTTCTTT	CASSTHTEAFF
TRBV10-2	once	TRBJ2-3	.	TGCGCCAGCTCCAGGGGGGATATCGGCACAGATACGCAGTATTTT	CASSRGDIGTDTQYF
TRBV25-1	few	TRBJ2-2	TRBD1	TGTGCCAGCATTGGGACAGGGAAGTTGTTTTTT	CASIGTGKLFF
TRBV5-4	.	TRBJ1-1	.	TGTGCCAGCAGCTTGGGGGAGGTAAAGGGCTTGAACACTGAAGCTTTCTTT	CASSLGEVKGLNTEAFF
TRBV5-6	few	TRBJ2-1	.	TGTGCCAGCAGCTTTGGAGGGTACAATGAGCAGTTCTTC	CASSFGGYNEQFF
TRBV6-4	.	TRBJ2-7	.	TGTGCCAGCAGTGACGGAGAGGGCTCCTACGAGCAGTACTTC	CASSDGEGSYEQYF
TRBV14	.	TRBJ2-7	TRBD1	TGTGCCAGCAGCCTCCCCCCGGGACAGGGAGGGTCCTACGAGCAGTACTTC	CASSLPPGQGGSYEQYF
TRBV29-1	.	TRBJ2-3	TRBD2	TGCAGCGTTCCCCCCGTCGGGTCTAGCGGGGGCAAGGAGGGCACAGATACGCAGTATTTT	CSVPPVGSSGGKEGTDTQYF
TRBV2	once	TRBJ2-1	.	TGTGCCAGCAGAACGGGAAGGAGTGAGCAGTTCTTC	CASRTGRSEQFF
TRBV7-9	.	TRBJ2-7	TRBD2	TGTGCCAGCAGCTTTGGGTTGACTAGCGGGAGTATTAAGCAGTACTTC	CASSFGLTSGSIKQYF
TRBV25-1	.	TRBJ2-1	.	TGTGCCAGCAGTGAACTTGGGACTTCCTACAATGAGCAGTTCTTC	CASSELGTSYNEQFF
TRBV6-1	once	TRBJ1-1	TRBD1	TGTGCCAGCAGGGAGGACAGGGCGAACACTGAAGCTTTCTTT	CASREDRANTEAFF
TRBV4-1	few	TRBJ2-7	.	TGCGCCAGCAGCCAAGGCCCAGGGATGGGGTACGAGCAGTACTTC	CASSQGPGMGYEQYF
TRBV29-1	.	TRBJ2-1	TRBD2	TGCAGCGTTGCCGGATCGGTGCGGGAGGGTTCTGACAATGAGCAGTTCTTC	CSVAGSVREGSDNEQFF
TRBV6-4	.	TRBJ1-3	.	TGTGCCAGCAGTGTGCGGCGAAACTCTGGAAACACCATATATTTT	CASSVRRNSGNTIYF
TRBV6-5	.	TRBJ2-1	TRBD2	TGTGCCAGCAGGACTAGCGGGAAATATGAGCAGTTCTTC	CASRTSGKYEQFF